This T cell receptor beta chain appears in the sequencing data of a study of cytomegalovirus exposure and HLA in healthy donors. 60 Vbeta and 13 Jbeta primers were used in PCR. TCRdb's table, derived via immunoSEQ multiplex PCR, lists solely in-frame clones and lacks some. Its table records around 200,000 clones. In germline, CDR1 is WNHNN, CDR2 SYGVQD (reference sequence). The germline V and J ends were trimmed by 0 bases and 7 bases, with 13 bases remaining between them. CDR3 length equals 15 residues. Sequencing used PBMCs. The chain combines TRBV10-1 with TRBJ2-1; the D gene is possibly TRBD2 (5 bases). The origin of this receptor is a woman aged 18-29 years in good health and CMV-seropositive. The CDR3 bases are TGCGCCAGCAGTGAGTCTAAGGTAGCGAGAAATGAGCAGTTCTTC. Amino acids: CASSESKVARNEQFF.